These 24 T cell receptor beta chains came from one sample sequenced in a study of graft-versus-host responses after intestinal transplantation (dated by TCRdb to 2020 to 2023). Library preparation employed the immunoSEQ multiplex PCR assay. TCRdb re-hosts the immuneACCESS table, in-frame sequences only. Its copies lack some clones; in the studies checked, an unresolved V gene accounts for under half of them, and the cause for the rest is not known. This sample lists 25,000 to 30,000 clones; approximately 96% were detected once. The ten largest make up roughly 0.8% of the sample. This material consisted of PBMCs, taken roughly 29 days after intestinal transplant. The receptor set was obtained from a human patient who received an intestinal transplant, so some T cells may come from the graft donor.

V usage is TRBV5-1 and J usage is TRBJ2-1; 7 nucleotides line up with TRBD2. The CDR3 extends over 13 amino acids. Germline CDR1 is SGHRS and CDR2 is YFSETQ. The V and J ends lost 5 bases and 8 bases, in that order; junction bases with no gene match: 7. CDR3 sequence reads: CASSNLAEDEQFF. The CDR3 DNA reads as TGCGCCAGCAGTAATCTAGCGGAGGATGAGCAGTTCTTC.

The chain joins TRBV19 to TRBJ2-7; 8 bases fit TRBD1. The V segment lost 6 bases and the J segment 4 bases; nucleotides outside the gene matches: 2. Germline CDR1 is LNHDA and CDR2 is SQIVND (reference sequence). The CDR3 spans 12 residues. The CDR3 nucleotides are TGTGCCAGTAGCGGACAGGGTTACGAGCAGTACTTC. Translating gives CASSGQGYEQYF. Complete variable domain (other parts from reference TRBV19 and TRBJ2-7): DGGITQSPKYLFRKEGQNVTLSCEQNLNHDAMYWYRQDPGQGLRLIYYSQIVNDFQKGDIAEGYSVSREKKESFPLTVTSAQKNPTAFYLCASSGQGYEQYFGPGTRLTVT.

The CDR3 nucleotides read TGTGCCAGCAGTGCAGCGGGAACCGGGGAGCTGTTTTTT. It codes for CASSAAGTGELFF. The V call is TRBV27, the J call TRBJ2-2, with 7 positions matching TRBD2. V trimming: 5 bases; J trimming: 5 bases; junction bases outside the gene matches: 2. Germline lookup yields CDR1 MNHEY and CDR2 SMNVEV (reference sequence). This CDR3 has 13 residues.

The rearrangement uses TRBV5-1 and TRBJ2-1, with 8 nucleotides matching TRBD1. Trimming at V came to 3 bases and at J to 9 bases, leaving 2 bases not matched to a gene. The CDR3 loop spans 12 amino acids. Per the germline V gene, CDR1 is SGHRS and CDR2 is YFSETQ. The CDR3 is CASSWTGSEQFF. CDR3 DNA sequence: TGCGCCAGCAGCTGGACAGGGTCTGAGCAGTTCTTC.

The chain couples TRBV11-2 to TRBJ1-1; D not certain. The CDR3 loop spans 14 amino acids. Germline CDR1 and CDR2: SGHAT and FQNNGV. Deletions cut 1 base from V and 4 bases from J, with 10 bases between. CDR3 sequence reads: CASSLAGGTTEAFF. For the CDR3, the DNA is TGTGCCAGCAGCTTAGCGGGCGGTACCACTGAAGCTTTCTTT.

Comments on this clone: The junction differs from germline at one of its ends, possibly a read error. The chain recombines TRBV7-9 with TRBJ1-1; D not certain. This CDR3 spans 14 amino acids. Germline V gene sequence: CDR1 SEHNR, CDR2 FQNEAQ (reference sequence). CDR3 residues: CASSLEGYETEVFF. The CDR3 nucleotides are TGTGCCAGCAGCTTGGAGGGTTATGAGACTGAAGTTTTCTTT.

The rearrangement uses TRBV5-1 and TRBJ1-1, with D possibly being TRBD1 (6 bases). This CDR3 region has 16 residues. Germline V gene data show CDR1 as SGHRS and CDR2 as YFSETQ. Trimming took 3 bases from V and 7 from J, leaving 22 bases between them. The CDR3 spells CASSYQNTTGRSEAFF. The CDR3 DNA reads as TGCGCCAGCAGCTACCAGAACACCACAGGGCGAAGTGAAGCTTTCTTT.

The V and J genes are TRBV19 and TRBJ2-1; TRBD2 matches 8 bases. The germline CDR1 and CDR2 sequences are LNHDA and SQIVND (reference sequence). The trim removed 10 bases at V and 3 bases at J, leaving 8 bases unmatched. The CDR3 spans 14 residues. The CDR3 region is CATSGSGFYNEQFF. For the CDR3, the DNA is TGTGCCACCAGCGGGAGTGGGTTCTACAATGAGCAGTTCTTC.

In this sample, this clone turned up once. The chain has TRBV11-2 and TRBJ2-2, with 12 nucleotides matching TRBD2. The CDR3 contains 17 residues. Looked up from germline, CDR1 is SGHAT and CDR2 is FQNNGV. The V and J ends lost 4 bases and 7 bases, in that order; junction bases with no gene match: 10. The CDR3 here is CASSSVGLAGSIGELFF. The CDR3, as DNA: TGTGCCAGCAGCTCAGTGGGACTAGCGGGTTCTATCGGGGAGCTGTTTTTT. Full variable domain (outside the CDR3, taken from reference TRBV11-2 and TRBJ2-2): EAGVAQSPRYKIIEKRQSVAFWCNPISGHATLYWYQQILGQGPKLLIQFQNNGVVDDSQLPKDRFSAERLKGVDSTLKIQPAKLEDSAVYLCASSSVGLAGSIGELFFGEGSRLTVL.

This clone has only one observation. The rearrangement links TRBV5-1 to TRBJ1-3; TRBD1 matches 7 bases. Germline lookup yields CDR1 SGHRS and CDR2 YFSETQ. There are 15 residues in the CDR3. V was clipped by 4 bases and J by 0 bases; unmatched bases: 4. The CDR3 sequence: CASSIQGSSGNTIYF. The CDR3 DNA reads TGCGCCAGCAGCATACAGGGGAGCTCTGGAAACACCATATATTTT. The full variable domain, in which reference TRBV5-1 and TRBJ1-3 provide the parts outside the CDR3, is KAGVTQTPRYLIKTRGQQVTLSCSPISGHRSVSWYQQTPGQGLQFLFEYFSETQRNKGNFPGRFSGRQFSNSRSEMNVSTLELGDSALYLCASSIQGSSGNTIYFGEGSWLTVV.

V is TRBV25-1 and J is TRBJ2-7; a weak D match, TRBD2 (6 bases). The CDR3 sequence is 14 residues long. Germline loops: CDR1 MGHDK, CDR2 SYGVNS. The V and J ends lost 8 bases and 0 bases respectively, with 14 bases between them. CDR3: CASRNSGNSYEQYF. Here the CDR3 DNA reads TGTGCCAGCCGTAATAGCGGAAACTCCTACGAGCAGTACTTC.

This chain links TRBV27 with TRBJ1-2; D may be TRBD1 (5 bases). Trimming stripped 4 bases from V and 6 bases from J, with 18 bases between. In germline, CDR1 is MNHEY, CDR2 SMNVEV (reference sequence). The CDR3 has 15 residues. The CDR3 is CASSSLGGVRHGYTF. The CDR3 bases are TGTGCCAGCAGTTCCCTCGGGGGGGTACGTCATGGCTACACCTTC.

The chain has TRBV4-1 and TRBJ1-1; the D is unclear. Trimming pared 0 bases from V and 1 base from J, leaving 9 bases between. CDR1 and CDR2 from the germline V gene are MGHRA and YSYEKL. CDR3 size: 15 residues. The CDR3 here is CASSQDVGRNTEAFF. The CDR3 DNA sequence: TGCGCCAGCAGCCAAGATGTGGGGAGGAACACTGAAGCTTTCTTT.

This chain uses TRBV5-4 with TRBJ2-2, with D perhaps given as TRBD1 or TRBD2 (6 bases each). The CDR3 consists of 15 residues. Trimming took 0 bases from V and 4 from J, leaving 10 bases between them. Looked up from germline, CDR1 is SGHNT and CDR2 is YYREEE (reference sequence). CDR3 residues: CASSLVGGSTGELFF. In DNA form, the CDR3 reads TGTGCCAGCAGCTTGGTAGGGGGGAGCACCGGGGAGCTGTTTTTT.

V gene TRBV6-1 combines with J gene TRBJ1-2; TRBD1 might be the D (6 bases). V dropped 1 base and J dropped 8 bases, with 11 bases sitting between them. Looked up from germline, CDR1 is MNHNS and CDR2 is SASEGT. This CDR3 region has 13 residues. CDR3 region: CASSEEGVRGYTF. The CDR3 nucleotides are TGTGCCAGCAGTGAAGAGGGGGTAAGGGGCTACACCTTC.

J is TRBJ2-5 and V is TRBV30; D not certain. Germline CDR1 reads GTSNPN; CDR2 reads SVGIG (reference sequence). The CDR3 has 12 amino acids. The CDR3 region has the DNA TGTGCGGCAGGTCCACTGGGGGAGACCCAGTACTTC. It translates to CAAGPLGETQYF.

The chain joins TRBV2 to TRBJ2-7; 11 bases are a match to TRBD1. V trimming: 3 bases; J trimming: 5 bases; junction bases outside the gene matches: 9. The length of the CDR3 is 16 residues. Germline CDR1 reads SNHLY; CDR2 reads FYNNEI. The CDR3 region is CASSEWTGGFLNEQYF. CDR3 DNA sequence: TGTGCCAGCAGTGAGTGGACAGGGGGCTTTTTGAACGAGCAGTACTTC.

The J gene is TRBJ1-1, the V gene TRBV30; TRBD1 matches at 9 bases. The CDR3 extends over 15 amino acids. Looked up from germline, CDR1 is GTSNPN and CDR2 is SVGIG (reference sequence). The V and J ends lost 3 bases and 4 bases, in that order; junction bases with no gene match: 9. Here the CDR3 DNA reads TGTGCCTGGAGCGTCCCGGGACAGGGAACCACTGAAGCTTTCTTT. Amino acids: CAWSVPGQGTTEAFF.

CDR3 sequence: CASSLGSLWNTEAFF. CDR3 bases: TGTGCCAGCAGCTTGGGGTCCCTTTGGAACACTGAAGCTTTCTTT. This chain connects TRBV5-5 to TRBJ1-1; D is uncertain. V lost 0 bases, J lost 1 base, and 10 bases lay in between. Germline V CDR1 and CDR2: SGHKS, YYEKEE (reference sequence). The CDR3 runs to 15 residues.

The chain couples TRBV19 to TRBJ1-2; possible D gene TRBD1, 5 bases. This CDR3 spans 14 amino acids. CDR1 and CDR2 from the germline V gene are LNHDA and SQIVND (reference sequence). The V and J ends lost 4 bases and 4 bases respectively, with 13 bases between them. CDR3 loop: CASSTSGTAYGYTF. The CDR3, as DNA: TGTGCCAGTAGTACTTCCGGGACGGCCTATGGCTACACCTTC.

The chain recombines TRBV11-2 with TRBJ1-4; 9 bases line up with TRBD1. This CDR3 is built from 19 residues. Trimming at V came to 8 bases and at J to 0 bases, leaving 16 bases not matched to a gene. The V gene's germline CDR1 is SGHAT and CDR2 FQNNGV. The CDR3 sequence is CASPSSDRGPLATNEKLFF. DNA for the CDR3: TGTGCCAGCCCCTCTTCGGACAGGGGCCCACTTGCAACTAATGAAAAACTGTTTTTT. Filled out from reference TRBV11-2 and TRBJ1-4, the complete variable domain reads EAGVAQSPRYKIIEKRQSVAFWCNPISGHATLYWYQQILGQGPKLLIQFQNNGVVDDSQLPKDRFSAERLKGVDSTLKIQPAKLEDSAVYLCASPSSDRGPLATNEKLFFGSGTQLSVL.

V is TRBV6-7 and J is TRBJ2-1, with 12 bases fitting TRBD2. TRBV6-7 is flagged as an ORF with uncertain function. J gave up 0 bases and V 7 bases, and 4 bases lay outside the gene matches. The CDR3 consists of 16 residues. The CDR3, as DNA: TGTGCCAGCACCCTAGCGGGAGGGAGCTCCTACAATGAGCAGTTCTTC. Translating it yields CASTLAGGSSYNEQFF.

The chain has TRBV7-9 and TRBJ1-2; 11 nucleotides agree with TRBD1. V trimming: 1 base; J trimming: 3 bases; junction bases outside the gene matches: 4. This CDR3 is built from 16 residues. Germline V gene data show CDR1 as SEHNR and CDR2 as FQNEAQ (reference sequence). CDR3 in DNA: TGTGCCAGCAGCTTAGGGACAGGGGGCCACTACTATGGCTACACCTTC. Translated, it gives CASSLGTGGHYYGYTF.

J is TRBJ2-2 and V is TRBV27; a possible D gene is TRBD2 (6 bases). V lost 4 bases and J lost 1, with 16 bases in between. CDR3 length: 17 amino acids. The germline V gene has CDR1 MNHEY and CDR2 SMNVEV (reference sequence). The CDR3 protein is CASSYRRWGLNTGELFF. The CDR3 DNA reads TGTGCCAGCAGTTATCGGAGATGGGGACTGAACACCGGGGAGCTGTTTTTT.